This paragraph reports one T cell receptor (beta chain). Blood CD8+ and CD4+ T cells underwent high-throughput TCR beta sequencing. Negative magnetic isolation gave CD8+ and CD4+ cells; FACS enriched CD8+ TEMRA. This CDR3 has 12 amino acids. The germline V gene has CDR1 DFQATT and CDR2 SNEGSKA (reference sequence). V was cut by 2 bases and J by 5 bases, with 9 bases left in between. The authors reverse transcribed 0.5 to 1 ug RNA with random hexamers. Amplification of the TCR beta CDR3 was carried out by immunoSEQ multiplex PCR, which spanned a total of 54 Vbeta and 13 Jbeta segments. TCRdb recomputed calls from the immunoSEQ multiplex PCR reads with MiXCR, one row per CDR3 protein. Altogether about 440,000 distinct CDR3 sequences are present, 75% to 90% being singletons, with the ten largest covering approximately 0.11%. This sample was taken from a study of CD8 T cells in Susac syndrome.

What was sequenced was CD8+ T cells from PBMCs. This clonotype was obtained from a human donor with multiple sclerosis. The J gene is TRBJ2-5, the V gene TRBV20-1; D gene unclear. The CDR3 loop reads CSARPPPETQYF. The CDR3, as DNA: TGCAGTGCTAGACCCCCCCCCGAGACCCAGTACTTC.